A selection of T cell receptor beta chains follows, all from one sample in a study of Ad26.COV2.S vaccination and SARS-CoV-2 variants. Here immunoSEQ multiplex PCR was the method, and the copy in TCRdb shows in-frame clones only, minus some. This sample carries a few hundred thousand clones, over 75% of them seen once, and the ten largest clones take 1.5% to 2%. The sequences come from peripheral blood, collected in a trial of Ad26.COV2.S vaccine versus placebo. The receptors shown here come from a person aged 18-65 years who received the Ad26.COV2.S COVID-19 vaccine or a placebo. Both conserved end residues are part of each CDR3. The D gene is left open where the match is weak. The size of a clone is reported for some rows only, either as once, few or many, or as a class for expanded clones.

clone_size,d_call,v_call,j_call,cdr3_nt,cdr3_aa
.,.,TRBV30,TRBJ2-5,TGTGCCTGGAGTGCTAGAGAGACCCAGTACTTC,CAWSARETQYF
.,.,TRBV9,TRBJ2-6,TGTGCCAGCAGCGTATGGATTGACACACCAGACCCGGGAGGGGCCAACGTCCTGACTTTC,CASSVWIDTPDPGGANVLTF
.,.,TRBV29-1,TRBJ2-4,TGCAGCGCCCGAGTGGTATCAAAAAACATTCAGTACTTC,CSARVVSKNIQYF
.,.,TRBV2,TRBJ2-1,TGTGCCAGCACGGGCTACAATGAGCAGTTCTTC,CASTGYNEQFF
.,.,TRBV15,TRBJ2-7,TGTGCCACCAGCAGAGAGACGGCTTACGAGCAGTACTTC,CATSRETAYEQYF
few,TRBD2,TRBV3-1/TRBV3-2,TRBJ2-3,TGTGCCAGCAGCCAAGATAGACTAGCGGGAGCCAATACGCAGTATTTT,CASSQDRLAGANTQYF
once,.,TRBV3-1/TRBV3-2,TRBJ2-1,TGTGCCAGCAGCCCATTAGCGGTGGACAATGAGCAGTTCTTC,CASSPLAVDNEQFF
.,TRBD2,TRBV4-1,TRBJ2-1,TGCGCCAGCAGCCAAGGTCGGGCGACTAGCGGGAGGATGAATGAGCAGTTCTTC,CASSQGRATSGRMNEQFF
few,TRBD1,TRBV5-1,TRBJ1-2,TGCGCCAGCAGCGTAGGGGGCGCTCCTGGCTACACCTTC,CASSVGGAPGYTF
.,TRBD2,TRBV7-6,TRBJ2-2,TGTGCCAGCAGCCGTATAGCGGGCTTGAACACCGGGGAGCTGTTTTTT,CASSRIAGLNTGELFF
.,TRBD2,TRBV24-1,TRBJ2-1,TGTGCCACCAGTGATCAGAGTACTAGCGGGAGCTTCAATGAGCAGTTCTTC,CATSDQSTSGSFNEQFF
.,TRBD2,TRBV7-3,TRBJ2-3,TGTGCCAGCAGGGCGGGAGGGTTCACAGATACGCAGTATTTT,CASRAGGFTDTQYF
.,.,TRBV28,TRBJ2-7,TGTGCCAGCAGTTCCACAGGGTCCCCTTCCTACGAGCAGTACTTC,CASSSTGSPSYEQYF
medium-sized,.,TRBV24-1,TRBJ2-2,TGTGCCACCAGTGATTCCCTAGAGTCCGGGGAGCTGTTTTTT,CATSDSLESGELFF
.,.,TRBV2,TRBJ2-2,TGTGCCAGCAACTACGGCTCGAACACCGGGGAGCTGTTTTTT,CASNYGSNTGELFF
.,.,TRBV28,TRBJ1-5,TGTGCCAGTTCGTACCAGTTCAGGCCCCAGCATTTT,CASSYQFRPQHF
.,TRBD2,TRBV28,TRBJ2-5,TGTGCCACCCAGTTTTTAGGACTAGCGTCTCAGACCCAGTACTTC,CATQFLGLASQTQYF
.,.,TRBV7-9,TRBJ1-1,TGTGCCAGCAGCATCGATATGAACACTGAAGCTTTCTTT,CASSIDMNTEAFF
.,.,TRBV7-3,TRBJ2-1,TGTGCCAGCAGCTTAAACCCCCCAGGTTCCTACAATGAGCAGTTCTTC,CASSLNPPGSYNEQFF
.,TRBD1,TRBV30,TRBJ1-2,TGTGCCTGGAAAGGACAGGGAGGCTATGGCTACACCTTC,CAWKGQGGYGYTF
.,TRBD2,TRBV7-6,TRBJ2-3,TGTGCCAGCAGGGCTAGCGGTTTCACAGATACGCAGTATTTT,CASRASGFTDTQYF
.,.,TRBV6-5,TRBJ2-2,TGTGCGTCCGCGAACACCGGGGAGCTGTTTTTT,CASANTGELFF
.,.,TRBV6-5,TRBJ1-5,TGTGCCAGCAGTTACTTGGATCAGCCCCAGCATTTT,CASSYLDQPQHF
.,.,TRBV4-2,TRBJ2-7,TGTGCCAGCAGCCAAGGATCTGGGGGTCCATACGAGCAGTACTTC,CASSQGSGGPYEQYF
once,TRBD2,TRBV25-1,TRBJ2-1,TGTGCCAGCAGTGCCGCCGGGACTAGTACCTTGGGCAATGAGCAGTTCTTC,CASSAAGTSTLGNEQFF
.,.,TRBV9,TRBJ1-1,TGTGCCAGCAGCGTAGGGCGTAACACTGAAGCTTTCTTT,CASSVGRNTEAFF
.,.,TRBV4-3,TRBJ2-5,TGCGCCAGCAGCCCCCGAACCGAAGAGACCCAGTACTTC,CASSPRTEETQYF
.,.,TRBV7-9,TRBJ1-4,TGTGCCAGCAGACCTGTTGCAGAGGGGGTAACTAATGAAAAACTGTTTTTT,CASRPVAEGVTNEKLFF
once,.,TRBV19,TRBJ2-3,TGTGCCAGTAGTATACGTAGTTCGGCAGGGGTGGCAGATACGCAGTATTTT,CASSIRSSAGVADTQYF
.,TRBD1,TRBV7-9,TRBJ2-7,TGTGCCAGCAGCCCGCGGGGACAGGGGTTGTACGAGCAGTACTTC,CASSPRGQGLYEQYF
few,.,TRBV24-1,TRBJ2-3,TGTGCCACCAGTGATCCTAGCACAGATACGCAGTATTTT,CATSDPSTDTQYF
.,TRBD2,TRBV5-1,TRBJ2-1,TGCGCCAGCAGCTTAGGGCTAGCGGCCATCTACAATGAGCAGTTCTTC,CASSLGLAAIYNEQFF
.,TRBD2,TRBV7-9,TRBJ2-1,TGTGCCAGCAGCGATGGGGCTAGCGGGAGAGGCGGTGAGCAGTTCTTC,CASSDGASGRGGEQFF
.,.,TRBV21-1,TRBJ1-5,TGTGCCAGCGACAACAGGGGATCGAGTGGGGACTATAGCAATCAGCCCCAGCATTTT,CASDNRGSSGDYSNQPQHF
.,.,TRBV7-2,TRBJ2-2,TGTGCCAGCAGCCCTAGGCGCCCCCTGGGGAGAACCGGGGAGCTGTTTTTT,CASSPRRPLGRTGELFF
many,.,TRBV4-3,TRBJ1-1,TGCGCCAGCAGCCAAGAGAGGGCGACTGAAGCTTTCTTT,CASSQERATEAFF
few,.,TRBV27,TRBJ2-3,TGTGCCAGCAGTTTATCAGGGAGGCCAGTGTATTTT,CASSLSGRPVYF
.,.,TRBV11-3,TRBJ2-7,TGTGCCAGCAGCTTAGGGGCCCCCTACGAGCAGTACTTC,CASSLGAPYEQYF
.,.,TRBV3-1/TRBV3-2,TRBJ2-7,TGTGCCAGCAGCCAGGGCCCAGCGGAGTTCTACGAGCAGTACTTC,CASSQGPAEFYEQYF
.,.,TRBV4-1,TRBJ1-3,TGCGCCAGCAGCCAAGATTCTGGAAACACCATATATTTT,CASSQDSGNTIYF
.,TRBD1,TRBV25-1,TRBJ2-7,TGTGCCAGCAGTGTTTCCGGGACAGGGGGACAAGCCCTCTACGAGCAGTACTTC,CASSVSGTGGQALYEQYF
.,TRBD1,TRBV19,TRBJ2-3,TGTGCCAGTAACGACAGGGGTGGCACAGATACGCAGTATTTT,CASNDRGGTDTQYF
.,.,TRBV19,TRBJ2-7,TGTGCCAGTAGTAGTTCGTGGCAGGGGCGAGCGAGCGGCGGGATTACTCGGGACTACGAGCAGTACTTC,CASSSSWQGRASGGITRDYEQYF
.,TRBD2,TRBV5-4,TRBJ2-7,TGTGCCAGCAGCTTGGGAACTAGCGGTGAGCAGTACTTC,CASSLGTSGEQYF
.,.,TRBV7-8,TRBJ1-1,TGTGCCAGCAGCCCCTTACAACAGGAGTTACCGGCTGAAGCTTTCTTT,CASSPLQQELPAEAFF
.,.,TRBV28,TRBJ2-7,TGTGCCAGCTACCCCGGACAAACCCTTAACTACGAGCAGTACTTC,CASYPGQTLNYEQYF
.,.,TRBV4-1,TRBJ2-7,TGCGCCAGCAGCCAAACTCAGGGTAGTTACGAGCAGTACTTC,CASSQTQGSYEQYF
.,.,TRBV7-2,TRBJ2-1,TGTGCCAGCAGCTTAGGGGGACTGGCGGGCAATGAGCAGTTCTTC,CASSLGGLAGNEQFF
once,.,TRBV10-3,TRBJ2-5,TGTGCCATCAGTGAGGGGACTACAGGGAAAGAGACCCAGTACTTC,CAISEGTTGKETQYF
.,.,TRBV3-1/TRBV3-2,TRBJ2-1,TGTGCCAGCAGCCAAGGAGGGTTTGAGCAGTTCTTC,CASSQGGFEQFF
.,.,TRBV5-8,TRBJ1-2,TGTGCCAGCAGCCTGGAAGTCAGGGCTAACTATGGCTACACCTTC,CASSLEVRANYGYTF
.,.,TRBV6-5,TRBJ2-7,TGTGCCAGCGGCGTGGGCCCTGTCTACGAGCAGTACTTC,CASGVGPVYEQYF
.,TRBD2,TRBV9,TRBJ2-5,TGTGCCAGCAGCGTAGTGGCGGGAGTGGGGGAGACCCAGTACTTC,CASSVVAGVGETQYF